This TCR beta chain is drawn from a study of cytomegalovirus exposure and HLA in healthy donors (dated by TCRdb to the late 2010s). As for the study more broadly: According to an earlier analysis of 550 to 750 of the donors, some 170 million T cells yielded 95 million to 140 million unique TCR beta sequences and about 300 Gb of sequence data. An early release covering just under 650 HLA-typed donors comprised about 320 gigabases of sequencing data and 85 million or so unique TCR sequences. Of the 300 to 450 genotyped donors, 65% to 90% fell in the genetic ancestry cluster associated with self-reported Caucasian donors. The study aimed to test whether cataloging public T cell receptors could reveal signatures of past pathogen exposure. The study profiled the T cell repertoires of hundreds of subjects by immunosequencing and related them to cytomegalovirus serostatus. Along with the roughly 710-subject first cohort, a separate validation cohort of over 90 different subjects was used. High-throughput TCR immunosequencing, statistical association of individual TCRs with disease status, and machine learning were combined to predict cytomegalovirus infection status. In a later analysis, previously published TCR beta repertoires from 550 to 750 donors were re-analyzed and high-resolution HLA genotyping was added so that TCR occurrence patterns could be studied. Rather than drawing on any new phenotypic data, the later analysis identified candidate immune exposures from TCR beta sequences and the way those sequences occurred across donors. In an earlier analysis of roughly 540 of the donors, high-throughput TCR beta sequencing was used to judge whether each TCR beta V gene segment behaved as functional or pseudogenic. Alongside the repertoire data, information on donor age, sex, ethnicity and CMV serostatus was compiled. A later genetic analysis used genome-wide SNP genotypes for about 60% of the roughly 670 donors, treating that subset as a discovery cohort. All discovery cohort repertoires had been generated using a single sequencing platform. HLA typing covered class I and class II loci at four-digit resolution. The number of typed donors differed by locus: roughly 620-640 for A, B, C, DRB1 and DQB1; approximately 520 for DQA1; 606 for DPA1; and approximately 450 for DPB1. Roughly 5 DR-DQ haplotypes were handled as single units for association and clustering because linkage in the cohort was strong. On average, about 240,000 unique TCR beta nucleotide sequences were sequenced per donor among a few hundred genotyped donors of the cohort, with about 17% of those sequences being non-productive.

What the study reported, not specific to this receptor: When HLA alleles, especially DR and DQ, strongly co-occurred, attributing TCR associations to individual alleles was difficult. The authors suggested that the approach could potentially be generalized to other disease states and immunological phenotypes. Linkage disequilibrium might explain the correlated functional status among segregating V segments, but an unknown experimental factor could not be ruled out. Presence/absence analyses assumed roughly uniform sequencing depth across donors, an assumption that may not hold. The study listed around 160 TCR beta chains as associated with cytomegalovirus. Immune exposure information for the cohort was limited to CMV serostatus. In vitro tests confirmed that a few of the cytomegalovirus-associated TCR beta chains recognize cytomegalovirus antigens. A later genetic analysis reported fewer N-insertions in productive TCRs among donors in an Asian-associated ancestry cluster than the roughly 620-donor mean. Several of the top co-occurrence clusters appeared to be linked to parvovirus B19, influenza, CMV and Epstein-Barr virus, according to a later analysis. A later analysis associated about 16,000 TCR beta sequences with specific HLA alleles at a false discovery rate of 0.05. A cluster of highly shared sequence variants was judged likely to represent a technical artifact of the sequencing pipeline. In a later analysis, most CMV-associated TCR beta chains were found to appear HLA-restricted, with HLA associations seemingly driven largely by CMV exposure. A later genetic analysis associated a missense DCLRE1C variant with V-gene and J-gene trimming of TCR beta chains, and an independent cohort replicated the association. An earlier analysis of roughly 570 of the donors showed that most TCR beta V segments appeared in productive rearrangements either about 90% or about 30% of the time, which broadly matched IMGT annotations. Some IMGT-functional V segments, including TRBV6-2 and TRBV6-3, could not be distinguished by the 87-base-pair reads and were therefore excluded. Because HLA typing was unavailable for some donors at each locus, only the typed subset was used in association tests. A further reported finding was that TCR beta sequences accurately predicted the HLA-A and HLA-B alleles for most subjects in the first cohort. In this cohort, only TCR beta chains were sequenced, and detectable features were limited by the absence of alpha or paired-chain data. Most TCR sequences were observed very rarely across donors, whereas some public TCRs were present in many individuals. Cytomegalovirus status was reported to be diagnosed by the classifier with high specificity and sensitivity in both the original and validation cohorts. In a later analysis, TCR association rates were found to vary across HLA loci, with the most associated TCRs seen for DRB1 alleles and the fewest for HLA-C alleles. In a later analysis, HLA-associated TCR beta chains were found to be more clonally expanded and to have lower generation probabilities than equally common non-associated chains. Because counts were too low, roughly 18 rarely observed V segments, including chromosome 9 orphons, were left out of the earlier analysis of 587 of the donors.

Library preparation was by the immunoSEQ multiplex PCR assay. A mixture of 60 forward primers for TCR Vbeta segments and 13 reverse primers for TCR Jbeta segments was used in the multiplex PCR. Amplification of the CDR3 region of rearranged TCR beta genes was performed with a multiplex PCR assay on genomic DNA. The amplified TCR beta libraries were sequenced on the Illumina HiSeq System as 87-base-pair reads. Turning to the authors' computational methods: A later analysis counted tens of millions of unique TCR beta chains across the 690 or so repertoires, and some 11 million of these chains were shared by at least two donors. Raw reads were error-corrected and collapsed into unique sequences by a nearest-neighbor algorithm in which closely related sequences were merged to remove PCR and sequencing errors. V, D and J gene segments were assigned by aligning CDR3 sequences to IMGT reference sequences. Each retained sequence needed at least a six-nucleotide match to both a V gene segment and a J gene segment. Rearrangements were called productive when the CDR3 lacked stop codons and stayed in frame with V and J; all others were non-productive. Following IMGT convention, CDR3 was defined as the stretch from the second conserved V-encoded cysteine up to the conserved J-encoded phenylalanine. The earlier analysis of about 530 of the donors excluded any sequence lacking an unambiguous match to a single V gene segment. In an earlier analysis of approximately 590 of the donors, V segments were called functional above 56.7% productive rearrangements and were called segregating when the between-donor standard deviation exceeded 5%. A statistical classification framework was built for diagnosing cytomegalovirus status from the catalog of TCR beta chain sequences. In a later analysis, TCR nucleotide sequences were compared against IMGT/GENE-DB human TR gene sequences so that V and J genes could be assigned. Using the TCRdist pipeline, a later analysis assigned CDR3 sequences along with most-parsimonious VDJ recombination scenarios. A later analysis defined each TCR beta chain by its CDR3 amino acid sequence plus V-gene family, and excluded reads lacking a unique V-gene family. In a later analysis, approximately 640 highly shared, low-generation-probability nucleotide sequences were removed to address suspected cross-contamination and a sequencing artifact. In a later analysis, a clonal expansion index for each public chain was calculated from normalized within-repertoire ranks of inferred template counts. In a later analysis, generation probabilities were computed with a VDJ recombination model fitted to out-of-frame rearrangements, and the resulting probabilities were checked against IGoR. A later analysis scored TCR-TCR, TCR-HLA and TCR-CMV co-occurrence with hypergeometric tests, applying a repertoire-size bias correction to TCR pairs. In a later analysis, false discovery rates were estimated by permuting HLA or CMV assignments 20 times. In a later analysis, co-occurring TCRs were grouped with DBSCAN, and TCRdist sequence similarity was added when clustering was performed within HLA-allele-positive subsets. For co-occurrence clustering, repertoires with fewer than 30,000 or more than 120,000 public chains were excluded, along with five repertoires with anomalous nucleotide sharing. Drawn from immuneACCESS, this table holds only the in-frame rearrangements with V and J called that TCRdb kept. Clones are partly lost; checked studies trace under half to an unresolved V gene and leave the rest unexplained. From that table come the V and J calls and clone size; the DNA was used to work out D and trimming. This sample comprises about 79,000 clones, under 80% of them detected only once. In total, the top ten clones hold about 9% of the sample.

In total, fewer than 750 healthy bone marrow donors made up the cohort. Cohort members were all nominally healthy when sampled, although unrecorded immune exposures were likely present. The donor tested CMV seropositive and was one of the 289 seropositive cohort members. Each donor provided a peripheral blood sample, and peripheral blood mononuclear cells were used for TCR beta sequencing. Genomic DNA extraction from the blood cell samples was performed with the Qiagen DNeasy Blood Extraction Kit. Trimmed from V: 4 bases; trimmed from J: 7 bases; junction bases lacking a gene match: 3. The CDR3 runs 14 amino acids, cysteine and phenylalanine included. The sequence is cut down to CDR3 DNA, 42 bases in frame from base 1. For CDR1 and CDR2, the germline V gene lists MGHRA and YSYEKL. A remark on this clone: Its specific antigen is unknown. Within one base of it there is no much larger clone, and no base qualities were kept.

Source material: PBMCs. The V and J genes are TRBV4-1 and TRBJ2-1; 11 central bases correspond to TRBD2. The source is a man aged 40-55 years in good health and CMV-seropositive. The CDR3 sequence is CASSPPSGRNEQFF. The sequenced DNA is TGCGCCAGCAGCCCCCCTAGCGGGAGGAATGAGCAGTTCTTC.